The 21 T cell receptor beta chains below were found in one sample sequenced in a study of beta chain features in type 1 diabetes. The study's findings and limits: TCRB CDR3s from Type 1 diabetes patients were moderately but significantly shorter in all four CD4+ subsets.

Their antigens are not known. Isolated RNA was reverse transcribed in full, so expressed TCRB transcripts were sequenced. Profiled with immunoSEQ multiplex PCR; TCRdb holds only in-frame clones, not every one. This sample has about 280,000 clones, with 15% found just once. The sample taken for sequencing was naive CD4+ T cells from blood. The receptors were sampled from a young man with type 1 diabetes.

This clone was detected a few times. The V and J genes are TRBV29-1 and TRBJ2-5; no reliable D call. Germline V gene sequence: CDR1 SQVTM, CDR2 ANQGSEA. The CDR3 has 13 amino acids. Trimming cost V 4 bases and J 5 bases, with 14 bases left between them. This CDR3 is CSVAGRTVETQYF. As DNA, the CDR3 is TGCAGCGTTGCGGGTCGCACGGTTGAGACCCAGTACTTC.

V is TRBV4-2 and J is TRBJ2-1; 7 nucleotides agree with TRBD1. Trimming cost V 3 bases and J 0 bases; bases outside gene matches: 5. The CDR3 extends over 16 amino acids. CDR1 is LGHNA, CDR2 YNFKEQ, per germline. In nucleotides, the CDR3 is TGTGCCAGCAGCCAGATGGGACAGATCTCCTACAATGAGCAGTTCTTC. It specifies CASSQMGQISYNEQFF.

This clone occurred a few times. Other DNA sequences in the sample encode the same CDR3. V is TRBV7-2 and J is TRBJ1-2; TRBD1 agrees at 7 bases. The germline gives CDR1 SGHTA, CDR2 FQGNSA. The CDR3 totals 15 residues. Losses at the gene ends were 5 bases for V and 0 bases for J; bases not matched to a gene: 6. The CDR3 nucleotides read TGTGCCAGCAGCCTCCGGACAGGACCTAACTATGGCTACACCTTC. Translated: CASSLRTGPNYGYTF.

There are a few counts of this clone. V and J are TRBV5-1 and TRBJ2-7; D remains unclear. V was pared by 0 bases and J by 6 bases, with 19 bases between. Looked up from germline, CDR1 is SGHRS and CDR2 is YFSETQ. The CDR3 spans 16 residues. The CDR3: CASSLVIGDGSSEQYF. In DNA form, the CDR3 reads TGCGCCAGCAGCTTGGTGATAGGCGACGGGTCTTCCGAGCAGTACTTC.

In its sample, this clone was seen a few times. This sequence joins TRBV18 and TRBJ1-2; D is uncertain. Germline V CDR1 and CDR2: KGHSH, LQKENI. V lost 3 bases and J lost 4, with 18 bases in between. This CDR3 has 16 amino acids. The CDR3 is CASSPTAQRTFYGYTF. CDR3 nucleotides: TGTGCCAGCTCACCTACAGCACAGAGAACCTTCTATGGCTACACCTTC.

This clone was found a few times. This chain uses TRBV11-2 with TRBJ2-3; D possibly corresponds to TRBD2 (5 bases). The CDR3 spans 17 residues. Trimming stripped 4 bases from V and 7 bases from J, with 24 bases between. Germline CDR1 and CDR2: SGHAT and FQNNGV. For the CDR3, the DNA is TGTGCCAGCAGCTCAATTCCAGGAGGCCCCTATACAAATACGCAGTATTTT. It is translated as CASSSIPGGPYTNTQYF.

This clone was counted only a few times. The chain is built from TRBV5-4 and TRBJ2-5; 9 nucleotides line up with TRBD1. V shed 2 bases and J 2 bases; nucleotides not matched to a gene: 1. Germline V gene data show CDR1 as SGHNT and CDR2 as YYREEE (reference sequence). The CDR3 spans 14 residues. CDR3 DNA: TGTGCCAGCAGCTTACAGGGGGCTCAAGAGACCCAGTACTTC. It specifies CASSLQGAQETQYF.

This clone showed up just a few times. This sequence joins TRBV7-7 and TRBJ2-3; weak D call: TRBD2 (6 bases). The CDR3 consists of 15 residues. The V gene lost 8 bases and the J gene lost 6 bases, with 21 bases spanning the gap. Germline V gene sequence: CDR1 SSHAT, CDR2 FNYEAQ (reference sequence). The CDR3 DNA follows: TGTGCCAGCGCTTCGGGACTGGGGGAGATGGATACGCAGTATTTT. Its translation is CASASGLGEMDTQYF.

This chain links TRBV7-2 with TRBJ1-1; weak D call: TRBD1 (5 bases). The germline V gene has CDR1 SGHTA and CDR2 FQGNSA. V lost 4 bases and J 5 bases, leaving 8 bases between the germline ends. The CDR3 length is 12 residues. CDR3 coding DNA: TGTGCCAGCAGCTCCGCAGGGACTGAAGCTTTCTTT. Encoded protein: CASSSAGTEAFF. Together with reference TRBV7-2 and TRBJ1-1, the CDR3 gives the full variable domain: GAGVSQSPSNKVTEKGKDVELRCDPISGHTALYWYRQSLGQGLEFLIYFQGNSAPDKSGLPSDRFSAERTGGSVSTLTIQRTQQEDSAVYLCASSSAGTEAFFGQGTRLTVV.

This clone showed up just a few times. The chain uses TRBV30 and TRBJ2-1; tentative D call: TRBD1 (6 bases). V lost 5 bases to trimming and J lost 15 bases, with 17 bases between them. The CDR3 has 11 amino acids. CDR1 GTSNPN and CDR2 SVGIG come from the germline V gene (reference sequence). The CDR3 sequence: CAWAANRVLFF. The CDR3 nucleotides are TGTGCCTGGGCGGCAAACAGGGTACTGTTCTTC. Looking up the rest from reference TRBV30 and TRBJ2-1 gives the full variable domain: SQTIHQWPATLVQPVGSPLSLECTVEGTSNPNLYWYRQAAGRGLQLLFYSVGIGQISSEVPQNLSASRPQDRQFILSSKKLLLSDSGFYLCAWAANRVLFFGPGTRLTVL.

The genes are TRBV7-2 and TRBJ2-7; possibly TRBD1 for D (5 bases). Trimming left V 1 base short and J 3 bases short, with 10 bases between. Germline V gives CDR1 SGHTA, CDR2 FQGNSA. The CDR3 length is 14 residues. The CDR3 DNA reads TGTGCCAGCAGCTTAGTGGTAGGGGTCTACGAGCAGTACTTC. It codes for CASSLVVGVYEQYF.

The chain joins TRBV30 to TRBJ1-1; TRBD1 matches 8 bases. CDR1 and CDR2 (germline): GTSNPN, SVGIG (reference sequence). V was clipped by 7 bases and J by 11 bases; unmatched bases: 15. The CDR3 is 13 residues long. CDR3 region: CASLSGGVHPAFF. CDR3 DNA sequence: TGTGCCTCCCTATCAGGGGGCGTCCACCCGGCTTTCTTT.

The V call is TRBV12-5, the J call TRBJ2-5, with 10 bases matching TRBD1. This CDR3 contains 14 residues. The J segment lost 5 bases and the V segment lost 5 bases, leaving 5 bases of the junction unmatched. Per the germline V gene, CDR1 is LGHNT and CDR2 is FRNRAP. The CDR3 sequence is CASGPGQGSETQYF. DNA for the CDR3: TGTGCTAGTGGTCCGGGACAGGGGTCCGAGACCCAGTACTTC.

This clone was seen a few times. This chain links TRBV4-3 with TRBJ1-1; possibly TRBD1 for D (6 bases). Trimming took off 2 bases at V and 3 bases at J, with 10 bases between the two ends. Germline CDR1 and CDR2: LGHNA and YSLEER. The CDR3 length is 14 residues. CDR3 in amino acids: CASSQPGAYTEAFF. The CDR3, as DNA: TGCGCCAGCAGCCAACCAGGGGCTTACACTGAAGCTTTCTTT.

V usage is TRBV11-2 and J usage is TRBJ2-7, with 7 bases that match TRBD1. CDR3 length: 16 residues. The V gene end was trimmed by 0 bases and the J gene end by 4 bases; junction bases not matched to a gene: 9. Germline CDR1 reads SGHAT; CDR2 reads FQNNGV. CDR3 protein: CASSLEARGISYEQYF. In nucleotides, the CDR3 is TGTGCCAGCAGCTTAGAGGCCAGGGGGATCTCATACGAGCAGTACTTC.

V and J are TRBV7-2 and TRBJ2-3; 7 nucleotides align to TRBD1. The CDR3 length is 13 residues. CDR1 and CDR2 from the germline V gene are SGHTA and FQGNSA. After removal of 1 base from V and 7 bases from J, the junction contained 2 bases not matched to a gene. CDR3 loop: CASSLEGAYTQYF. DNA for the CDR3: TGTGCCAGCAGCTTAGAGGGGGCGTATACGCAGTATTTT.

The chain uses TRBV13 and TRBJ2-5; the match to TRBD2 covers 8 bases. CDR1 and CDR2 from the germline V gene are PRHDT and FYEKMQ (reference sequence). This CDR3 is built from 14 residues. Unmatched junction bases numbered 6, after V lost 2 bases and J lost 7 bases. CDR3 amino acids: CASSLSGGDLTQYF. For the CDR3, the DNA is TGTGCCAGCAGCTTATCGGGGGGGGACTTGACCCAGTACTTC.

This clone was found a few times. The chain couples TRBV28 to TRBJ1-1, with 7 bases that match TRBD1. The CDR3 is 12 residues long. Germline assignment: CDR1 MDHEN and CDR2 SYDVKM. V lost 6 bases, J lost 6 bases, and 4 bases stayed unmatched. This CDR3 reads CASRYRGAEAFF. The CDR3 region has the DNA TGTGCCAGCAGGTACAGGGGTGCTGAAGCTTTCTTT.

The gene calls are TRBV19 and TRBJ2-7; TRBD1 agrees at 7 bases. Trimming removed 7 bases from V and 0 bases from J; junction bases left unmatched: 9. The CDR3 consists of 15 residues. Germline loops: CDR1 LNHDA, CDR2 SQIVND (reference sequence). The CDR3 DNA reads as TGTGCCAGTAAAAAGTTTGGGGACAGCTCCTACGAGCAGTACTTC. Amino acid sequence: CASKKFGDSSYEQYF.

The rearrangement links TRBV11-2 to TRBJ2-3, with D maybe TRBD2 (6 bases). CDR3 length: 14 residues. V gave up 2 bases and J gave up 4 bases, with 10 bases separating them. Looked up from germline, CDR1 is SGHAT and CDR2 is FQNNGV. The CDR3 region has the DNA TGTGCCAGCAGCTTAACGGGAGTGGCAGATACGCAGTATTTT. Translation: CASSLTGVADTQYF.

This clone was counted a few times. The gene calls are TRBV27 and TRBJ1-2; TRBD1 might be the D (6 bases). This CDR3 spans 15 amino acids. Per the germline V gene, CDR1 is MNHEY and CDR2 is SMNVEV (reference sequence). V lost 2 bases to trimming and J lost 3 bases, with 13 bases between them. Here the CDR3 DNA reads TGTGCCAGCAGTTTAATACAGGGAAGGGACTATGGCTACACCTTC. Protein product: CASSLIQGRDYGYTF.